The 22 T cell receptor beta chains given below trace back to one sample, sequenced in a study of T cells after yellow fever vaccination. MiXCR, run by TCRdb on the 5' RACE reads, gives a single entry per CDR3 protein. Altogether 250,000 to 300,000 distinct CDR3 sequences are present, roughly 13% being singletons, with the ten largest covering around 0.49%. Sequenced here: CD4+ T cells sorted from PBMCs, sampled 45 days after the yellow fever booster vaccination. The receptors shown here come from a man aged 30 to 39 who received the YFV17D yellow fever vaccine.

This clonotype was detected only a few times. This chain joins TRBV7-2 and TRBJ2-7; D not resolved. This CDR3 is 14 amino acids long. Per the germline V gene, CDR1 is SGHTA and CDR2 is FQGNSA. Trimming left V 3 bases short and J 7 bases short, with 16 bases between. The chain's CDR3 is CASSLTAKRLEQYF. Written as DNA, the CDR3 is TGTGCCAGCAGCTTGACCGCAAAAAGGTTGGAGCAGTACTTC. Full variable domain (missing parts from reference TRBV7-2 and TRBJ2-7): GAGVSQSPSNKVTEKGKDVELRCDPISGHTALYWYRQSLGQGLEFLIYFQGNSAPDKSGLPSDRFSAERTGGSVSTLTIQRTQQEDSAVYLCASSLTAKRLEQYFGPGTRLTVT.

This clonotype was seen once. Here the CDR3 DNA reads TGTGCCAGCAGTTTTCAGGGGGCCAGGGTTGATGAGCAGTTCTTC. Protein product: CASSFQGARVDEQFF. J is TRBJ2-1 and V is TRBV12-3 or TRBV12-4; the match to TRBD1 covers 8 bases. V shed 3 bases, J shed 8 bases, and the junction held 9 bases outside the gene matches. The CDR3 loop spans 15 amino acids.

The rearrangement uses TRBV29-1 and TRBJ2-3; D is ambiguous. The CDR3 has 11 amino acids. Deletions cut 8 bases from V and 3 bases from J, with 9 bases between. Germline V CDR1 and CDR2: SQVTM, ANQGSEA. The CDR3 DNA reads as TGCAGCCAGGTCGGAACAGATACGCAGTATTTT. Protein: CSQVGTDTQYF.

This clonotype has a handful of counts. The rearrangement uses TRBV18 and TRBJ1-2; 10 bases map to TRBD1. Unmatched junction bases numbered 13, after V lost 1 base and J lost 2 bases. CDR3 length: 19 residues. Germline CDR1 and CDR2: KGHSH and LQKENI. The CDR3 bases are TGTGCCAGCTCACCACTGATCGGGACAGGGGAGCTTTTAAACTATGGCTACACCTTC. Encoded protein: CASSPLIGTGELLNYGYTF.

This chain uses TRBV4-2 with TRBJ2-5, with D tentatively TRBD2 (6 bases). Germline assignment: CDR1 LGHNA and CDR2 YNFKEQ. The CDR3 has 15 amino acids. The V end lost 0 bases, the J end lost 2 bases, and 10 bases lay between the germline ends. The CDR3 sequence: CASSQDRDLQETQYF. CDR3 DNA sequence: TGTGCCAGCAGCCAAGATAGGGACTTACAAGAGACCCAGTACTTC.

This clonotype has just a few counts. The V and J genes are TRBV20-1 and TRBJ1-3; D possibly corresponds to TRBD1 (6 bases). This CDR3 comprises 14 residues. Between the trimmed V and J ends, which lost 3 bases and 2 bases, there was a span of 11 bases. CDR1 is DFQATT and CDR2 is SNEGSKA in the germline V gene (reference sequence). The CDR3 DNA sequence: TGCAGTGCTAGGGCAGGGGCTACTGGAAACACCATATATTTT. This codes for CSARAGATGNTIYF.

The chain couples TRBV3-1 to TRBJ2-1; TRBD2 aligns across 7 bases. CDR3 length: 14 amino acids. Germline-derived CDR1 and CDR2 are LGHDT and YNNKEL (reference sequence). Unmatched junction bases numbered 4, after V lost 1 base and J lost 7 bases. The DNA of the CDR3 is TGTGCCAGCAGCCAAGCGGGAGGAACGAATGAGCAGTTCTTC. Encoded protein: CASSQAGGTNEQFF.

The rearrangement links TRBV7-9 to TRBJ2-3, with TRBD1 as a possible D gene (6 bases). The V gene lost 5 bases and the J gene lost 0 bases, with 12 bases spanning the gap. The CDR3 has 15 amino acids. Germline V lookup: CDR1 SEHNR, CDR2 FQNEAQ (reference sequence). For the CDR3, the DNA is TGTGCCAGCAGCCGGAAAGGGGGTAGCACAGATACGCAGTATTTT. This gives the protein CASSRKGGSTDTQYF. The whole variable domain, remainder taken from reference TRBV7-9 and TRBJ2-3, is DTGVSQNPRHKITKRGQNVTFRCDPISEHNRLYWYRQTLGQGPEFLTYFQNEAQLEKSRLLSDRFSAERPKGSFSTLEIQRTEQGDSAMYLCASSRKGGSTDTQYFGPGTRLTVL.

This clonotype was observed a few times. V and J are TRBV7-8 and TRBJ2-2, with TRBD1 as a possible D gene (5 bases). The ends were cut back, 1 base at V and 3 bases at J, with 9 bases in the middle. Germline CDR1 reads SGHVS; CDR2 reads FQNEAQ. The CDR3 runs to 15 residues. CDR3 loop: CASSLEGRHTGELFF. DNA of the CDR3: TGTGCCAGCAGCTTAGAGGGGCGGCACACCGGGGAGCTGTTTTTT. Drawing the rest from reference TRBV7-8 and TRBJ2-2, the complete variable domain is GAGVSQSPRYKVAKRGQDVALRCDPISGHVSLFWYQQALGQGPEFLTYFQNEAQLDKSGLPSDRFFAERPEGSVSTLKIQRTQQEDSAVYLCASSLEGRHTGELFFGEGSRLTVL.

This clonotype has a handful of counts. The chain has TRBV20-1 and TRBJ2-3, with 8 positions matching TRBD2. Germline CDR1 is DFQATT and CDR2 is SNEGSKA (reference sequence). Trimming cost V 1 base and J 0 bases; bases outside gene matches: 3. The CDR3 consists of 15 residues. The CDR3 protein is CSARGLALSTDTQYF. The CDR3 nucleotides are TGCAGTGCTAGAGGACTAGCGCTTAGCACAGATACGCAGTATTTT.

The CDR3 bases are TGTGCCAGCAGCGTAGGCCGCTTGGATTTGGGGACCAACGTCCTGACTTTC. Translating it yields CASSVGRLDLGTNVLTF. V usage is TRBV5-8 and J usage is TRBJ2-6; D unresolved. Between the trimmed V and J ends, which lost 4 bases and 8 bases, there was a span of 22 bases. The CDR3 consists of 17 residues. Germline V gene sequence: CDR1 SGHTS, CDR2 YDEGEE.

This clonotype showed up just a few times. The gene calls are TRBV6-5 and TRBJ2-7; D gene uncertain. Deletions cut 0 bases from V and 2 bases from J, with 8 bases between. Per the germline V gene, CDR1 is MNHEY and CDR2 is SVGAGI. CDR3 size: 14 residues. The CDR3 loop is CASSYSKGPYEQYF. CDR3 bases: TGTGCCAGCAGTTACTCGAAGGGCCCCTACGAGCAGTACTTC.

The sample holds many counts of this clonotype. The V and J genes are TRBV28 and TRBJ2-5; D ambiguous. The V and J ends lost 6 bases and 1 base respectively, with 12 bases between them. The CDR3 sequence is 14 residues long. CDR1 MDHEN and CDR2 SYDVKM come from the germline V gene. CDR3 nucleotide sequence: TGTGCCAGCAGCAGACTCCCGCGCCAAGAGACCCAGTACTTC. It is translated as CASSRLPRQETQYF.

The count of this clonotype is one. The chain has TRBV20-1 and TRBJ2-3; 8 positions agree with TRBD2. J lost 4 bases, V lost 3 bases, and 9 bases had no gene match. Germline V gene data show CDR1 as DFQATT and CDR2 as SNEGSKA (reference sequence). The CDR3 contains 15 residues. CDR3 sequence: CSASLTGTSPDTQYF. The CDR3 DNA reads as TGCAGTGCTAGCCTAACCGGGACTAGTCCAGATACGCAGTATTTT.

This clonotype was found a few times. This chain connects TRBV27 to TRBJ2-3, with 7 bases that match TRBD2. This CDR3 region has 15 residues. The trim removed 8 bases at V and 2 bases at J, leaving 10 bases unmatched. The V gene's germline CDR1 is MNHEY and CDR2 SMNVEV (reference sequence). The DNA for the CDR3 is TGTGCCAGCGCCTGGCGGGAGCGGAACACAGATACGCAGTATTTT. It yields the protein CASAWRERNTDTQYF.

Ten or more counts support this clonotype. This rearrangement joins TRBV10-3 to TRBJ1-5, with TRBD1 matching 9 bases. This CDR3 has 14 amino acids. Per the germline V gene, CDR1 is ENHRY and CDR2 is SYGVKD. The trim removed 6 bases at V and 5 bases at J, leaving 5 bases unmatched. The CDR3 nucleotides read TGTGCCATCAGACCCGACAGGGGGGATCAGCCCCAGCATTTT. Its translation: CAIRPDRGDQPQHF.

This clonotype was picked up a small number of times. The chain links TRBV5-5 to TRBJ2-7; the D gene could be TRBD1 or TRBD2 (7 bases each). Between the trimmed V and J ends, which lost 4 bases and 5 bases, there was a span of 16 bases. The CDR3 has 14 amino acids. Germline CDR1 and CDR2: SGHKS and YYEKEE (reference sequence). In DNA form, the CDR3 reads TGTGCCAGCAGCCCGACAGGGAGGGTAAACGAGCAGTACTTC. It translates to CASSPTGRVNEQYF.

Only a few counts were recorded for this clonotype. The chain employs TRBV20-1 and TRBJ1-2, with a tentative D call TRBD1 (6 bases). This CDR3 has 13 amino acids. CDR1 DFQATT and CDR2 SNEGSKA come from the germline V gene (reference sequence). Trimming took 2 bases from V and 4 from J, leaving 11 bases between them. CDR3 bases: TGCAGTGCTAGACCCCAGGACAGCTATGGCTACACCTTC. This codes for CSARPQDSYGYTF.

The chain uses TRBV20-1 and TRBJ2-3; 10 nucleotides agree with TRBD2. Germline V CDR1 and CDR2: DFQATT, SNEGSKA (reference sequence). CDR3 length equals 12 residues. The CDR3 protein is CSSGGGTDTQYF. DNA for the CDR3: TGCAGCAGCGGGGGGGGCACAGATACGCAGTATTTT.

The chain has TRBV6-2 or TRBV6-3 and TRBJ1-1; a weak D match, TRBD1 (6 bases). Trimming removed 2 bases at V and 1 base at J, with 17 bases between. Per the germline V gene, CDR1 is MNHEY and CDR2 is SVGEGT. The CDR3 is 17 residues long. The CDR3 nucleotides are TGTGCCAGCAGTTACGCTCAGGGGCGAGGGAGGAACACTGAAGCTTTCTTT. Encoded protein: CASSYAQGRGRNTEAFF.

This clonotype was detected only a few times. V and J are TRBV7-2 and TRBJ2-4; no firm D call. Trimming cost V 1 base and J 3 bases, with 7 bases left between them. Germline CDR1 is SGHTA and CDR2 is FQGNSA. The CDR3 has 14 residues. CDR3 sequence reads: CASSLGAYKNIQYF. CDR3 coding DNA: TGTGCCAGCAGCTTAGGGGCCTACAAAAACATTCAGTACTTC.

There are a few counts of this clonotype. Mismatch with germline at one junction end may stem from a read error. The rearrangement uses TRBV7-2 and TRBJ2-7, with 10 bases fitting TRBD2. CDR3 size: 15 residues. Germline values: CDR1 SGHTA, CDR2 FQGNSA. This CDR3 is CASSLGVLAGERKAF. The CDR3 nucleotides read TGTGCCAGCAGCTTAGGCGTTCTAGCGGGAGAGCGTAAGGCCTTC.